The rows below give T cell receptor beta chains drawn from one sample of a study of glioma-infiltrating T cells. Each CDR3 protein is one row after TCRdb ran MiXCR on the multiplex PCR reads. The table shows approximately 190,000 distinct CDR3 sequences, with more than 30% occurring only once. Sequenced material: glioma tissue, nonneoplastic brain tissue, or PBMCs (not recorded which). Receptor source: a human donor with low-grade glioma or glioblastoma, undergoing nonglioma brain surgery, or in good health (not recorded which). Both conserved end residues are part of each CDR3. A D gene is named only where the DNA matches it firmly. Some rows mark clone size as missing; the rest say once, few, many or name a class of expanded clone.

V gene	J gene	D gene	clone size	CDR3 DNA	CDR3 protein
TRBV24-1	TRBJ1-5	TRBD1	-	TGTGCCAGTACCAGACAGGGATATCAGCCCCAGCGTTTT	CASTRQGYQPQRF
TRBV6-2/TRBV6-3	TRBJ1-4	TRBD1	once	TGTGCCAGCAGCCCGGGACAGGGGAATAATGAAAAACTGTTTTTT	CASSPGQGNNEKLFF
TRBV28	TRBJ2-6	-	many	TGTGCCAGCAACATTAGACAGAATCCCGATCCCTCTGGGGCCAACGTCCTGACTTTC	CASNIRQNPDPSGANVLTF
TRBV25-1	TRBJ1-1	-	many	TGTGCCAGCAAACCCCACAGGACTTTGAACACTGAAGCTTTCTTT	CASKPHRTLNTEAFF
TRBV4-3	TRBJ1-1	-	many	TGCGCCAGCAGCCAAGAGTGGTCCAACACTGAAGCTTTCTTT	CASSQEWSNTEAFF
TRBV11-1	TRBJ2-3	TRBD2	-	TGTGCCAGCAGCCCCGTAGCGGGAGCGAACACAGATACGCAGTATTTT	CASSPVAGANTDTQYF
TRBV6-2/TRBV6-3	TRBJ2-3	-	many	TGTGCCAGCAAGGACAGCACAGATACGCAGTATTTT	CASKDSTDTQYF
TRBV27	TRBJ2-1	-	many	TGTGCCAGCAGCCTTTCGGCCTACAATGAGCAGTTCTTC	CASSLSAYNEQFF
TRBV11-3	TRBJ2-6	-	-	TGTGCCAGCAGCTTCCGAACTGGGGCCAACGTCCTGACTTTC	CASSFRTGANVLTF
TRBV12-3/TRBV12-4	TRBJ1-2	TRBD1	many	TGTGCCAGCAGATCCACAGGGGGGGGCTACACCTTC	CASRSTGGGYTF
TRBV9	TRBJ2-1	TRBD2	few	TGTGCCAGCAGCGGCCGACTAGCGGGAGTTACAATGAAGCAGTTCTTC	CASSGRLAGVTMKQFF
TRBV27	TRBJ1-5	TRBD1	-	TGTGCCAGCAGTTACCGGGGACAGGGGGTCAATCAGCCCCAGCATTTT	CASSYRGQGVNQPQHF
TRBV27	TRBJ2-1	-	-	TGTGCCAGCAGTATAGTAACAGGGTACAATGAGCAGTTCTTC	CASSIVTGYNEQFF
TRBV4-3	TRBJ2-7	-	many	TGCGCCAGCAGCCAAGATATCGCTAGCTACGAGCAGTACTTC	CASSQDIASYEQYF
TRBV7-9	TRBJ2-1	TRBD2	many	TGTGCCAGCAGCTTGAAACCGGGACTAGCCGCCGGGAATGAGCAGTTCTTC	CASSLKPGLAAGNEQFF
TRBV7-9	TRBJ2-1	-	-	TGTGCCAGCAGCTTATGGGCCGGGGGCTCCTACAATGAGCAGTTCTTC	CASSLWAGGSYNEQFF
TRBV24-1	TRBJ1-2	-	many	TGTGCCACCAGGGGGCTTTATGGCTACACCTTC	CATRGLYGYTF
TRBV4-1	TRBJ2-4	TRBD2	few	TGCGCCAGCAGCCAAGGAATCCTTTGGCGGGAGGTGCCCAAAAACATTCAGTACTTC	CASSQGILWREVPKNIQYF
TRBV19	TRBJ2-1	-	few	TGTGCCAGTAGGAGGAGTGTCACCCACCGGAGAAGGAATGAGCAGTTCTTC	CASRRSVTHRRRNEQFF
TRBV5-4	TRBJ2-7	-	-	TGTGCCAGCAGTTCCTCCAGGACGCTCCCGTCCTACGAGCAGTACTTC	CASSSSRTLPSYEQYF
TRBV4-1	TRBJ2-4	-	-	TGCGCCAGCAGCCGTTGGTGGGTAAATTTGGCCAAAAACATTCAGTACTTC	CASSRWWVNLAKNIQYF
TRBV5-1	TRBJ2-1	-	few	TGCGCCAGCAGCCAAGGTCACAGGGAGAATGAGCAGTTCTTC	CASSQGHRENEQFF
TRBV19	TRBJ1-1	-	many	TGTGCCAGTAGTATAGACAGGGGAACTGAAGCTTTCTTT	CASSIDRGTEAFF
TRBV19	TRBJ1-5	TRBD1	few	TGTGCCAGTAGTATAAGCGGACAGGGGGGTAATCAGCCCCAGCATTTT	CASSISGQGGNQPQHF
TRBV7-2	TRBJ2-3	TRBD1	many	TGTGCCAGCACACCGGGACAGAGCACAGATACGCAGTATTTT	CASTPGQSTDTQYF
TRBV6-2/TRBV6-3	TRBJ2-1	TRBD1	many	TGTGCCAGCAGTCCCCGGCCGGACAGGGGGAGCAATGAGCAGTTCTTC	CASSPRPDRGSNEQFF
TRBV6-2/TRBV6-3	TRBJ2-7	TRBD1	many	TGTGCCAGCACCCTTACTTCCTCAGGACAGGGCAGCGAGCAGTACTTC	CASTLTSSGQGSEQYF